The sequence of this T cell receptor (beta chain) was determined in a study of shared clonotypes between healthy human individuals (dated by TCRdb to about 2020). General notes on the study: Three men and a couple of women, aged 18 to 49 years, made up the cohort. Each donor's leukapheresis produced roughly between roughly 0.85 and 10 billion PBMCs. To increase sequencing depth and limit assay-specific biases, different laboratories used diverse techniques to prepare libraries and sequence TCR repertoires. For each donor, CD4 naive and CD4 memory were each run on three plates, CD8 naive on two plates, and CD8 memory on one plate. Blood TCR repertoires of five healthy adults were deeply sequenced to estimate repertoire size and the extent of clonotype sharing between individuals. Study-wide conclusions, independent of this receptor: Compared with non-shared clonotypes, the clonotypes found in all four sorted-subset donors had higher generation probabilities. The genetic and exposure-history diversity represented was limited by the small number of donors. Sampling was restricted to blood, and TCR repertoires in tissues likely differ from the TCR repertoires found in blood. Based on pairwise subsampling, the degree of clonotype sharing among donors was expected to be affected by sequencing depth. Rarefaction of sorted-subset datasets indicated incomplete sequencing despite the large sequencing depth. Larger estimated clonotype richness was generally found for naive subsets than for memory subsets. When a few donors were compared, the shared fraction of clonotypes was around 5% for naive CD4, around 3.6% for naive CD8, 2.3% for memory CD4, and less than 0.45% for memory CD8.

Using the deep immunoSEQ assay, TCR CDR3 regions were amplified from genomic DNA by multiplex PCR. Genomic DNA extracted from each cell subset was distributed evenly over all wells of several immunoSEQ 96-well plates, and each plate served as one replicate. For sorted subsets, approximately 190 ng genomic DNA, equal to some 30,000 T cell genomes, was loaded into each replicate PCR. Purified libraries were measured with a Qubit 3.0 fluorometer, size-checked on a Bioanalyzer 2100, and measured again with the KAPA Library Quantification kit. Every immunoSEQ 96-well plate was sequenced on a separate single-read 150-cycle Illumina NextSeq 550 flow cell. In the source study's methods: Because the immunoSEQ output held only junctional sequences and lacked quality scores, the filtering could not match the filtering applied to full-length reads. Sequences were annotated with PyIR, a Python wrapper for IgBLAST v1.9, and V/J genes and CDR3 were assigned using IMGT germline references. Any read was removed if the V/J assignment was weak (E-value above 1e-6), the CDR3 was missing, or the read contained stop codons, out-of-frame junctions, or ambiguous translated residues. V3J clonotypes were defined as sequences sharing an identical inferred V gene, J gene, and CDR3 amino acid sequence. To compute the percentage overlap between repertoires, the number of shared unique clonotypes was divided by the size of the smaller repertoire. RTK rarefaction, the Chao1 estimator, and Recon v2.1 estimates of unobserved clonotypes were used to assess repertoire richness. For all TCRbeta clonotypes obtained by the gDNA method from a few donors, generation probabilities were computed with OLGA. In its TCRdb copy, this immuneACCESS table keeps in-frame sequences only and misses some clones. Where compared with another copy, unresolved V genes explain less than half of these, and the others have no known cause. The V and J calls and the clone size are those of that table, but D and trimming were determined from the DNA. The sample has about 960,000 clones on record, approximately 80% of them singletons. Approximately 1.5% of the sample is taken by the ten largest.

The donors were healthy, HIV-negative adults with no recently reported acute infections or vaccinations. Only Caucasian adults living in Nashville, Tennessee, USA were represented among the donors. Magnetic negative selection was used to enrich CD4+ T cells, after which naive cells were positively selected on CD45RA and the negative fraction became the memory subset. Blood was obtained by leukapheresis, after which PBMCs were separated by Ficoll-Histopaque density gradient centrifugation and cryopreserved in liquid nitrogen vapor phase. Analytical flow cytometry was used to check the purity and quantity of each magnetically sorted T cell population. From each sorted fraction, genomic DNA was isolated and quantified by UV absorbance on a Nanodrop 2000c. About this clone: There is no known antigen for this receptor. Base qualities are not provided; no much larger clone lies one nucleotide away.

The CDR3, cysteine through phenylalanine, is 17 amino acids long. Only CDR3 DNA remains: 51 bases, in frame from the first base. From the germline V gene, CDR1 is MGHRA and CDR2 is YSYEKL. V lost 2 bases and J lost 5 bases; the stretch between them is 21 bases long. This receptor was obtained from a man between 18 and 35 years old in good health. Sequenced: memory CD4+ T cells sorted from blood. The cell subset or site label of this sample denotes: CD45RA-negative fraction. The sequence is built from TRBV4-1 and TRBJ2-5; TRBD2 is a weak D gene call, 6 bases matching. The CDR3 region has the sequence CASSQPTAAGKLETQYF. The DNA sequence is TGCGCCAGCAGCCAACCCACCGCCGCGGGAAAATTGGAGACCCAGTACTTC.